This T cell receptor beta chain was documented in a study of cytomegalovirus exposure and HLA in healthy donors. In the study overall: It was reported in a later analysis that the same platform had been used for the 120 or so validation repertoires as for the 666 first-cohort repertoires. Broader study findings: Confirmation was obtained in vitro that a few CMV-associated chains are specific for CMV antigens. 150 or so TCR beta chains were listed as cytomegalovirus-associated. Rarity marked most TCR sequences, yet some public TCRs occurred in many donors.

Assay: immunoSEQ multiplex PCR; the TCRdb copy retains only in-frame clones and omits some. Of about 240,000 clones listed, about 86% are singletons. A word on this clone: The antigen is undetermined.

The V end lost 3 bases, the J end lost 3 bases, and 14 bases lay between the germline ends. This CDR3 spans 15 amino acids. The V gene's germline CDR1 is LNHDA and CDR2 SQIVND (reference sequence). The sample was PBMCs. The chain links TRBV19 to TRBJ1-2; D gene uncertain. The sequence was obtained from a young woman in good health and CMV-seropositive. The CDR3 region is CASSIQEFYYYGYTF. CDR3 coding DNA: TGTGCCAGTAGTATTCAGGAATTTTACTACTATGGCTACACCTTC. The variable domain in full, with the rest retrieved from reference TRBV19 and TRBJ1-2, is DGGITQSPKYLFRKEGQNVTLSCEQNLNHDAMYWYRQDPGQGLRLIYYSQIVNDFQKGDIAEGYSVSREKKESFPLTVTSAQKNPTAFYLCASSIQEFYYYGYTFGSGTRLTVV.